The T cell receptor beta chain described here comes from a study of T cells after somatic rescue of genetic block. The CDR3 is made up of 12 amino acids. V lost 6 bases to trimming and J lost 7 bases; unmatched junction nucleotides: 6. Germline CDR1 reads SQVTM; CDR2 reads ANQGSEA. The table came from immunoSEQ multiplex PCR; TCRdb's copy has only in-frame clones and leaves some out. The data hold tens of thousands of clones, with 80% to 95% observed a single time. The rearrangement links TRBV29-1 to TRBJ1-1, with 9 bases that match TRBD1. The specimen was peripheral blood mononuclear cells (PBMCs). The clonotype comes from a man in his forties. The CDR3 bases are TGCAGCGTAGGGGACAGGGCGATTGAAGCTTTCTTT. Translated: CSVGDRAIEAFF.